These 24 T cell receptor beta chains share one sample of origin, sequenced in a study of T cells after yellow fever vaccination. Each CDR3 protein is one row after TCRdb ran MiXCR on the 5' RACE reads. The sample lists 200,000 to 300,000 distinct CDR3 sequences, approximately 6.7% occurring once. The sequencing used CD4+ T cells sorted from PBMCs, collected on the day of the yellow fever booster vaccination. All receptors come from a man aged 30 to 39 who received the YFV17D yellow fever vaccine.

This clonotype has at least ten counts. The V call is TRBV5-1, the J call TRBJ2-2; D gene ambiguous. Germline CDR1 SGHRS, CDR2 YFSETQ. Deletions cut 4 bases from V and 2 bases from J, with 12 bases between. The CDR3 is 15 amino acids. CDR3 loop: CASSKALGNTGELFF. CDR3 DNA: TGCGCCAGCAGCAAGGCGCTGGGTAACACCGGGGAGCTGTTTTTT.

This clonotype was counted ten times or more. This chain uses TRBV6-1 with TRBJ2-1; TRBD2 matches 8 bases. The CDR3 contains 15 residues. With V trimmed by 7 bases and J by 3 bases, 8 bases remained unmatched. CDR1 is MNHNS, CDR2 SASEGT, per germline. The CDR3 bases are TGTGCCAGCACCCCGGGGAGCGGGAGCTACAATGAGCAGTTCTTC. It codes for CASTPGSGSYNEQFF.

This clonotype has only a few counts. The chain combines TRBV19 with TRBJ1-4; the D is unclear. CDR1 and CDR2 (germline): LNHDA, SQIVND (reference sequence). The CDR3 covers 17 residues. V lost 4 bases to trimming and J lost 2 bases, with 17 bases between them. The CDR3 here is CASSRPTSRTTNEKLFF. The CDR3, as DNA: TGTGCCAGTAGTAGACCGACCTCCCGGACCACTAATGAAAAACTGTTTTTT.

This clonotype was detected ten times or more. V gene TRBV7-9 combines with J gene TRBJ2-5; D is ambiguous. The V and J ends lost 0 bases and 5 bases respectively, with 13 bases between them. The germline V gene has CDR1 SEHNR and CDR2 FQNEAQ (reference sequence). The CDR3 contains 15 residues. The CDR3 sequence is CASSLALGVGETQYF. The CDR3 bases are TGTGCCAGCAGCTTAGCGTTAGGAGTTGGCGAGACCCAGTACTTC.

This clonotype has more than one count but fewer than ten. The J gene is TRBJ2-5, the V gene TRBV7-2; D possibly corresponds to TRBD2 (6 bases). CDR3 size: 15 residues. Germline loops: CDR1 SGHTA, CDR2 FQGNSA. Trimming pared 2 bases from V and 5 bases from J, leaving 15 bases between. CDR3 nucleotides: TGTGCCAGCAGCTTAAACGCGGGACGGGAGGAGACCCAGTACTTC. This codes for CASSLNAGREETQYF.

The rearrangement joins TRBV12-3 or TRBV12-4 to TRBJ1-6, with D maybe TRBD1 (5 bases). This CDR3 has 13 residues. Between the trimmed V and J ends, which lost 7 bases and 9 bases, there was a span of 13 bases. CDR3 residues: CASMLTEGSPLHF. The CDR3 nucleotides are TGTGCCAGCATGTTGACAGAAGGTTCACCCCTCCACTTT.

A few counts support this clonotype. V and J are TRBV6-1 and TRBJ2-1, with 12 positions matching TRBD2. CDR1 MNHNS and CDR2 SASEGT come from the germline V gene. Unmatched junction bases numbered 12, after V lost 6 bases and J lost 9 bases. CDR3 size: 16 residues. CDR3 nucleotides: TGTGCCAGCAGCCACGCTGGACTAGCGGGAACGAGTGAGCAGTTCTTC. As protein: CASSHAGLAGTSEQFF.

The gene calls are TRBV12-3 or TRBV12-4 and TRBJ2-7, with D possibly called TRBD1 or TRBD2 (5 bases each). V gave up 3 bases and J gave up 2 bases, with 11 bases separating them. The length of the CDR3 is 14 residues. Here the CDR3 DNA reads TGTGCCAGCAGTTTGGCAGGGACCACCTACGAGCAGTACTTC. This gives the protein CASSLAGTTYEQYF.

Many counts were recorded for this clonotype. V and J are TRBV7-9 and TRBJ2-1; D is perhaps TRBD2 (5 bases). Trimming left V 2 bases short and J 4 bases short, with 9 bases between. Looked up from germline, CDR1 is SEHNR and CDR2 is FQNEAQ (reference sequence). The CDR3 sequence is 14 residues long. The CDR3 protein is CASSLSSGYNEQFF. CDR3 bases: TGTGCCAGCAGCTTAAGCTCGGGGTACAATGAGCAGTTCTTC.

This clonotype was seen repeatedly, ten times or more. V usage is TRBV7-9 and J usage is TRBJ2-1; D unclear. The CDR3 length is 13 residues. Germline assignment: CDR1 SEHNR and CDR2 FQNEAQ (reference sequence). Trimming shortened V by 3 bases and J by 9 bases, and 12 bases separated the two germline ends. The CDR3 sequence: CASSFLAAAEQFF. The CDR3 DNA reads as TGTGCCAGCAGCTTCTTGGCTGCGGCTGAGCAGTTCTTC. The complete variable domain, with remaining parts taken from reference TRBV7-9 and TRBJ2-1, reads DTGVSQNPRHKITKRGQNVTFRCDPISEHNRLYWYRQTLGQGPEFLTYFQNEAQLEKSRLLSDRFSAERPKGSFSTLEIQRTEQGDSAMYLCASSFLAAAEQFFGPGTRLTVL.

In its sample, this clonotype was seen many times. The rearrangement joins TRBV5-1 to TRBJ2-7; D gene unclear. CDR3 length: 14 amino acids. Germline loops: CDR1 SGHRS, CDR2 YFSETQ. Trimming removed 0 bases at V and 4 bases at J, with 11 bases between. The CDR3 DNA sequence: TGCGCCAGCAGCTTGGGGGCAGGTAGTTACGAGCAGTACTTC. Protein: CASSLGAGSYEQYF.

This clonotype was seen repeatedly, ten times or more. The chain carries TRBV12-3 or TRBV12-4 and TRBJ1-6, with 8 bases identical to TRBD1. The V segment lost 3 bases and the J segment 10 bases; nucleotides outside the gene matches: 5. There are 14 residues in the CDR3. The chain's CDR3 is CASSFDRGGSPLHF. As DNA, the CDR3 is TGTGCCAGCAGTTTCGACAGGGGAGGCTCACCCCTCCACTTT.

This clonotype was recorded a few times. The genes are TRBV19 and TRBJ1-1; TRBD1 aligns across 8 bases. The CDR3 loop spans 15 amino acids. The V gene's germline CDR1 is LNHDA and CDR2 SQIVND (reference sequence). V lost 7 bases and J lost 6; bases outside the gene matches: 13. CDR3 sequence reads: CASKDRWTGRAEAFF. The CDR3 nucleotides read TGTGCCAGTAAGGATCGGTGGACAGGGAGGGCTGAAGCTTTCTTT. Complete variable domain (other parts from reference TRBV19 and TRBJ1-1): DGGITQSPKYLFRKEGQNVTLSCEQNLNHDAMYWYRQDPGQGLRLIYYSQIVNDFQKGDIAEGYSVSREKKESFPLTVTSAQKNPTAFYLCASKDRWTGRAEAFFGQGTRLTVV.

This chain joins TRBV20-1 and TRBJ2-2, with a tentative D call TRBD2 (6 bases). Per germline, CDR1 DFQATT and CDR2 SNEGSKA (reference sequence). V lost 5 bases, J lost 5 bases, and 12 bases lay in between. The CDR3 is made up of 13 amino acids. In nucleotides, the CDR3 is TGCAGTGCTCCCCAGAGCGGGACCGGGGAGCTGTTTTTT. As protein: CSAPQSGTGELFF.

The CDR3 protein is CASSLGVGGSYNEQFF. The CDR3 nucleotides read TGTGCCAGCAGCTTAGGAGTTGGCGGGAGTTACAATGAGCAGTTCTTC. The J gene is TRBJ2-1, the V gene TRBV7-3; 7 bases match TRBD2. The CDR3 loop spans 16 amino acids. The V gene's germline CDR1 is SGHTA and CDR2 FQGTGA. V shed 2 bases, J shed 4 bases, and the junction held 8 bases outside the gene matches. Combining the CDR3 with reference TRBV7-3 and TRBJ2-1 gives the whole variable domain GAGVSQTPSNKVTEKGKYVELRCDPISGHTALYWYRQSLGQGPEFLIYFQGTGAADDSGLPNDRFFAVRPEGSVSTLKIQRTERGDSAVYLCASSLGVGGSYNEQFFGPGTRLTVL.

There are a few counts of this clonotype. V usage is TRBV18 and J usage is TRBJ1-4; D is ambiguous. The V end lost 1 base, the J end lost 11 bases, and 11 bases lay between the germline ends. The CDR3 extends over 13 amino acids. CDR1 is KGHSH, CDR2 LQKENI, per germline. CDR3: CASSPQLENKLFF. CDR3 nucleotides: TGTGCCAGCTCACCACAGTTAGAGAATAAACTGTTTTTT. The full variable domain, completed using reference TRBV18 and TRBJ1-4, is NAGVMQNPRHLVRRRGQEARLRCSPMKGHSHVYWYRQLPEEGLKFMVYLQKENIIDESGMPKERFSAEFPKEGPSILRIQQVVRGDSAAYFCASSPQLENKLFFGSGTQLSVL.

This clonotype was detected ten times or more. The J gene is TRBJ1-3, the V gene TRBV12-3 or TRBV12-4; perhaps TRBD1 as D (5 bases). Trimming cost V 6 bases and J 0 bases, with 9 bases left between them. The CDR3 sequence is 14 residues long. CDR3 residues: CASRGEFSGNTIYF. CDR3 DNA sequence: TGTGCCAGCAGGGGGGAGTTCTCTGGAAACACCATATATTTT.

The chain links TRBV28 to TRBJ2-7, with 7 bases identical to TRBD1. Germline-derived CDR1 and CDR2 are MDHEN and SYDVKM. The CDR3 has 14 residues. V was pared by 3 bases and J by 4 bases, with 6 bases of the junction left unmatched. The CDR3 region has the DNA TGTGCCAGCAGTTTCTCGGGACAGATATACGAGCAGTACTTC. It is translated as CASSFSGQIYEQYF.

This clonotype was observed a few times. This rearrangement joins TRBV5-1 to TRBJ2-5; D may match TRBD1 or TRBD2 (5 bases each). Germline CDR1 and CDR2: SGHRS and YFSETQ. CDR3 length: 16 amino acids. Trimming cost V 7 bases and J 5 bases, with 24 bases left between them. In DNA form, the CDR3 reads TGCGCCAGCTCCCAAGAGGGTCAGGGCTCCGGGGAGACCCAGTACTTC. Encoded protein: CASSQEGQGSGETQYF.

This clonotype was observed many times. This chain connects TRBV5-5 to TRBJ2-1, with 8 bases matching TRBD2. This CDR3 has 15 residues. V trimming: 4 bases; J trimming: 12 bases; junction bases outside the gene matches: 15. Germline CDR1 and CDR2: SGHKS and YYEKEE (reference sequence). The CDR3 DNA sequence: TGTGCCAGCAGCCCGACGACTAGCGAGACGGGAGGGCAGTTCTTC. This translates into CASSPTTSETGGQFF.

In its sample, this clonotype was seen many times. This chain links TRBV6-5 with TRBJ2-3, with 11 bases fitting TRBD2. The CDR3 is 17 residues long. From germline, CDR1 is MNHEY and CDR2 SVGAGI. The ends lost 0 bases at V and 0 bases at J; junction bases unmatched: 2. CDR3 DNA sequence: TGTGCCAGCAGTTACTCTCGGACTAGCGGGAGCACAGATACGCAGTATTTT. Amino acid sequence: CASSYSRTSGSTDTQYF.

This clonotype was observed a few times. The chain couples TRBV5-1 to TRBJ2-2; TRBD1 matches at 7 bases. V was pared by 4 bases and J by 3 bases, with 9 bases of the junction left unmatched. CDR3 length: 16 residues. CDR1 and CDR2 (germline): SGHRS, YFSETQ. The CDR3 DNA reads TGCGCCAGCAGCGGGCTTTTCAGGGGGTACACCGGGGAGCTGTTTTTT. Its protein product is CASSGLFRGYTGELFF.

The V gene is TRBV30, the J gene TRBJ1-3, with TRBD1 as a possible D gene (5 bases). Between the trimmed V and J ends, which lost 2 bases and 3 bases, there was a span of 14 bases. CDR3 length: 15 amino acids. Germline V gives CDR1 GTSNPN, CDR2 SVGIG (reference sequence). This chain's CDR3 is CAWSWQGGFGNTIYF. The CDR3 nucleotides are TGTGCCTGGAGTTGGCAGGGAGGTTTTGGAAACACCATATATTTT.

This clonotype occurred a few times. J is TRBJ1-5 and V is TRBV3-1, with D hard to call. V lost 0 bases to trimming and J lost 5 bases, with 2 bases between them. The CDR3 is 12 residues long. Looked up from germline, CDR1 is LGHDT and CDR2 is YNNKEL (reference sequence). This CDR3 reads CASSQEDQPQHF. CDR3 nucleotide sequence: TGTGCCAGCAGCCAAGAGGATCAGCCCCAGCATTTT.